This T cell receptor beta chain was observed in a study of CD8 T cells in Susac syndrome. The CDR3 length is 14 residues. Germline V lookup: CDR1 KGHSH, CDR2 LQKENI. With V trimmed by 6 bases and J by 7 bases, 5 bases remained unmatched. Reverse transcription used about 0.45 to 1 ug RNA and random hexamers. TCRdb reprocessed the immunoSEQ multiplex PCR reads via MiXCR and lists one record per CDR3 protein. The table has around 200,000 distinct CDR3 sequences, 85% to 95% seen once. V is TRBV18 and J is TRBJ2-1; 11 nucleotides agree with TRBD2. Sequenced sample: CD4+ T cells from PBMCs. The source is a human donor with Susac syndrome. The CDR3, as DNA: TGTGCCAGCTCCCCTACTAGCGGGAGTAATGAGCAGTTCTTC. Protein: CASSPTSGSNEQFF.